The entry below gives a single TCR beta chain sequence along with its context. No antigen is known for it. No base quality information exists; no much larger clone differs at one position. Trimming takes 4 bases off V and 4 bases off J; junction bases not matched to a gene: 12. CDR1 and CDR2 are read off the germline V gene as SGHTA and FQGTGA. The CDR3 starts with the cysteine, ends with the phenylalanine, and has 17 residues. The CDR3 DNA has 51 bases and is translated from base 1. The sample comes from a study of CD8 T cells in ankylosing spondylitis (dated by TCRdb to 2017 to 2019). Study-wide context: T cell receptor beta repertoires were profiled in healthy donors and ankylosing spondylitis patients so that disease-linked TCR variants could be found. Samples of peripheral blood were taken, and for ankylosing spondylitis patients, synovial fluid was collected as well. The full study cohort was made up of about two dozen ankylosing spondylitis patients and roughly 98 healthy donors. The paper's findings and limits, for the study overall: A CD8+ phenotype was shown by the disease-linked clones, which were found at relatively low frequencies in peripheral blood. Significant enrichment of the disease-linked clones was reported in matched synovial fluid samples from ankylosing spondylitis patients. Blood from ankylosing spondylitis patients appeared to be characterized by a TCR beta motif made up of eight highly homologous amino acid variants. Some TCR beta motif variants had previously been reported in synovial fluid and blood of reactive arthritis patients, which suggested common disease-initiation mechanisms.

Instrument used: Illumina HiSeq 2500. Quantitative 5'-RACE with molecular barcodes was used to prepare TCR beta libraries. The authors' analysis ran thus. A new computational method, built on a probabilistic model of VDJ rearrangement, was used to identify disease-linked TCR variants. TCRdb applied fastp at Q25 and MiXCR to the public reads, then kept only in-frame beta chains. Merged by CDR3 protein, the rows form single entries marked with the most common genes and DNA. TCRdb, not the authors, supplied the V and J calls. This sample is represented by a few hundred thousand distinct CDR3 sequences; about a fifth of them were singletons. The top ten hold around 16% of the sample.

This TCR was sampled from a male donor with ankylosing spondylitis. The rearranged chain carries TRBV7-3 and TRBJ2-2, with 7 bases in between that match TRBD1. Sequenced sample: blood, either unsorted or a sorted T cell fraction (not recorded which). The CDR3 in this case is CASSSLSTGLRTGELFF. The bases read TGTGCCAGCAGCTCGCTATCGACAGGGTTACGCACCGGGGAGCTGTTTTTT.